The entry below gives a single T cell receptor beta chain sequence along with its context. These data belong to a study of blood T cell repertoires in COVID-19. Study details: T cells, B-cell-depleted T cells, or PBMCs supplied cDNA or gDNA.

Original handling: Counts of nucleated cells, estimated from reference gene primer amplification, were obtained. Sequencing used immunoSEQ multiplex PCR; TCRdb keeps in-frame clones, though not all of them. V and J calls and clone size are as listed in that table; D and trimming were resolved from the DNA. This table has about 140,000 clones, about 80% appearing once. The sequencing input was peripheral blood. This receptor was identified in a man in his sixties or seventies who had recovered from COVID-19.

CDR3 region: CASSPTSGNSETQYF. The CDR3 DNA reads as TGTGCCAGTAGCCCAACTAGCGGGAACTCAGAGACCCAGTACTTC. This sequence joins TRBV19 and TRBJ2-5, with 10 bases lining up with TRBD2. V dropped 6 bases and J dropped 4; count of bases not matched to a gene: 8. The CDR3 consists of 15 residues. CDR1 LNHDA and CDR2 SQIVND come from the germline V gene (reference sequence).